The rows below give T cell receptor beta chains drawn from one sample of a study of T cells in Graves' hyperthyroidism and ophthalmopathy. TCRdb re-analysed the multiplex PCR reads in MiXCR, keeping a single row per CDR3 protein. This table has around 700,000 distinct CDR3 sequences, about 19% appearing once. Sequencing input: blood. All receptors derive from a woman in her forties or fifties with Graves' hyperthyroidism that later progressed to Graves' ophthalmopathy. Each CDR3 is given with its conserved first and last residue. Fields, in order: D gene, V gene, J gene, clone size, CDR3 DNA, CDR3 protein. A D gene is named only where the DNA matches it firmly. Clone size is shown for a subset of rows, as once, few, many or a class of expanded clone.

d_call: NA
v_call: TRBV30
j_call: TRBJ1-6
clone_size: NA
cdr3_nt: TGTGCCTGGAGAGTACGAGGGGGATATAATTCACCCCTCCACTTT
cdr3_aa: CAWRVRGGYNSPLHF

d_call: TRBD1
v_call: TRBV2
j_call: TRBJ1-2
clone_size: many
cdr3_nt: TGTGCCAGCAGTGAAGTTGGGACAGGGGGCGGCTACACCTTC
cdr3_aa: CASSEVGTGGGYTF

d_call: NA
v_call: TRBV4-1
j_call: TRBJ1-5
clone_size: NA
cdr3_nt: TGCGCCAGCAGCCAAGATCTCGGGGACGGGAGCAATCAGCCCCAGCATTTT
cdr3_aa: CASSQDLGDGSNQPQHF

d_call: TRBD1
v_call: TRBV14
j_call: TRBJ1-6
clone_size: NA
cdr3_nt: TGTGCCAGCAGCCAAGCCCGACAGGGTATTATTAATTCACCCCTCCACTTT
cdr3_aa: CASSQARQGIINSPLHF

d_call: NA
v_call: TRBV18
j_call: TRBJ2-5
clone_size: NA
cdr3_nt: TGTGCCAGCTCACCACAGAGGGCGGGAGAGACCCAGTACTTC
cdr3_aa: CASSPQRAGETQYF

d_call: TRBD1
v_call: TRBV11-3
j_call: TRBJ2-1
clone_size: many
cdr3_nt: TGTGCCAGCAACCACGAGGGGACAGGAAGGTACAATGAGCAGTTCTTC
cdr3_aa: CASNHEGTGRYNEQFF

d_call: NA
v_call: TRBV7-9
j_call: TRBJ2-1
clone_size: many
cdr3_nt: TGTGCCAGCAGCTTCAGGGGAGATGGGAATGAGCAGTTCTTC
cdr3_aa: CASSFRGDGNEQFF

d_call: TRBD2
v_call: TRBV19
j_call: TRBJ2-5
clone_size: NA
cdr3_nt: TGTGCCATACGGGCCCGGGGGGAAGAGACCCAGTACTTC
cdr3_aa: CAIRARGEETQYF

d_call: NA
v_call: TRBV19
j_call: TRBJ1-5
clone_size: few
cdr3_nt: TGTGCCAGTATTAAGGGTGCGACCGGGACCCGAGGTAATCAGCCCCAGCATTTT
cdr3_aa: CASIKGATGTRGNQPQHF

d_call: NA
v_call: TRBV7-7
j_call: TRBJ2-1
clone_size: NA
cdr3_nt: TGTGCTAGCAGCTCCCGAGGGACACCCTCCTACAATGAGCAGTTCTTC
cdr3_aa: CASSSRGTPSYNEQFF

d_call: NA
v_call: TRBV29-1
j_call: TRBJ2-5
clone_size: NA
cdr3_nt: TGCAGCGTTAATGGACAGAGGAGACAAGAGACCCAGTACTTC
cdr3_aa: CSVNGQRRQETQYF

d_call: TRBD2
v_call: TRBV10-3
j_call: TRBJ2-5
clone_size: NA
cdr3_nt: TGTGCCATCAGTGAGTCGCGGGACTATGTCCAAGAGACCCAGTACTTC
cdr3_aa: CAISESRDYVQETQYF

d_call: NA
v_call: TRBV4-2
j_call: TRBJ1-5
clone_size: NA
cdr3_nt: TGTGCCAGCAGCCAAGGTCCGGCTGGCGGAGGTCAGCCCCAGCATTTT
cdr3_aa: CASSQGPAGGGQPQHF

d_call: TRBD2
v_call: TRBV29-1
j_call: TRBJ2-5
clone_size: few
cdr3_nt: TGCAGCGTTGAAGTATCCGACGGACTAGCTTGGGAAGAGACCCAGTACTTC
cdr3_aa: CSVEVSDGLAWEETQYF

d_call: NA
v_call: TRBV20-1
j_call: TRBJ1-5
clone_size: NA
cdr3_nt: TGCAGTGCTCAGACCTCCATCGTCAATCAGCCCCAGCATTTT
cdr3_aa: CSAQTSIVNQPQHF

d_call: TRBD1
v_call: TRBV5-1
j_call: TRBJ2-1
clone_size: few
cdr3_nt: TGCGCCAGCGCCCCCACCGGGACAGCTCAAGTGAATGAGCAGTTCTTC
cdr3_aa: CASAPTGTAQVNEQFF

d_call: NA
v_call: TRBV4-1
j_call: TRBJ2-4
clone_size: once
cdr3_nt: TGCGCCAGCAGCCAAGATGGAGGATCGGGCATTCAGTACTTC
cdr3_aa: CASSQDGGSGIQYF

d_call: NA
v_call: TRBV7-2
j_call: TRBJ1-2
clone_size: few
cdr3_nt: TGTGCCAGCAGCTTACGACAGACAATTGGTGGCTACACCTTC
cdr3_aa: CASSLRQTIGGYTF

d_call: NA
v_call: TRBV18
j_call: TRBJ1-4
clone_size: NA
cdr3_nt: TGTGCCAGCTCACCTTTCAGGGGATCGGAAGAAAAACTGTTTTTT
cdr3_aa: CASSPFRGSEEKLFF

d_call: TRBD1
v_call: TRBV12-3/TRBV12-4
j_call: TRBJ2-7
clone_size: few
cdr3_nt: TGTGCCAGCAGGCCCACCCTGGGACAGGGGGCCCACGAGCAGTACTTC
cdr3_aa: CASRPTLGQGAHEQYF

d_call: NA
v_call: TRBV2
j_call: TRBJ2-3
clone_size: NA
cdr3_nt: TGTGCCAGCAGTGTGTCTGCCCCACTCACAGATACGCAGTATTTT
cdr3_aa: CASSVSAPLTDTQYF

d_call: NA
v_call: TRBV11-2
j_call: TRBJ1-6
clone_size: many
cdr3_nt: TGTGCCAGCAGCTTACGGCTGAGCTCCTATAATTCACCCCTCCACTTT
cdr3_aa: CASSLRLSSYNSPLHF

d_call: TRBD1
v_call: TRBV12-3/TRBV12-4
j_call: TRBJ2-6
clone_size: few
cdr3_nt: TGTGCCAGCAGACCTAACGAGGGACAGGGGGCATCCGGGGCCAACGTCCTGACTTTC
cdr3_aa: CASRPNEGQGASGANVLTF

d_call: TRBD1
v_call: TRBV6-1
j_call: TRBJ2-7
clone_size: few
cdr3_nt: TGTGCCAGCAGCAGGACAGGGTTCGAGCAGTACTTC
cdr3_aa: CASSRTGFEQYF

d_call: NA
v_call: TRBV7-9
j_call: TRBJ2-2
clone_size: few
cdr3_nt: TGTGCCAGCAGCCTCATTGAAGGGGGGCCAAACACCGGGGAGCTGTTTTTT
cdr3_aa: CASSLIEGGPNTGELFF

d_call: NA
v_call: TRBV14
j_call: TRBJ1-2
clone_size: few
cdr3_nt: TGTGCCAGCAGCCAAGATTTGGACGCGGCTGGCTATGGCTACACCTTC
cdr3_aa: CASSQDLDAAGYGYTF

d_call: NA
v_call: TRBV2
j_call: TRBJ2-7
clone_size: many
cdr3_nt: TGTGCCAGCTCTGAACCTAGACAGGGAGGCTCCTACGAGCAGTACTTC
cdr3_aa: CASSEPRQGGSYEQYF

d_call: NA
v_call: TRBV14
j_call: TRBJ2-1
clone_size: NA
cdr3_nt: TGTGCCAGCAGCCAAGACACTTTTGGCCGGGGCGGGCAGTTCTTC
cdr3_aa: CASSQDTFGRGGQFF

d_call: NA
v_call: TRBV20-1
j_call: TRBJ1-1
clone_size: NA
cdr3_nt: TGCAGTGCTAGAACACCGGGACTGAGGAACACTGAAGCTTTCTTT
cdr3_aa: CSARTPGLRNTEAFF

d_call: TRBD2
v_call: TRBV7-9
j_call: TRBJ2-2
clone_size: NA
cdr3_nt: TGTGCCAGCAGCCCCGGACTAGCGGGGCCCCTGAACGGGGAGCTGTTTTTT
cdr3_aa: CASSPGLAGPLNGELFF

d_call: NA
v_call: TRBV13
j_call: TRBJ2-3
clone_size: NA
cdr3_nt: TGTGCCAGCAGCTCAAGCGCGAGCACAGATACGCAGTATTTT
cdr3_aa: CASSSSASTDTQYF

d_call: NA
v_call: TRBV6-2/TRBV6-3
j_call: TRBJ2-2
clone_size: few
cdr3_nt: TGTGCCAGCAGTTTCCACTCGAACACCGGGGAGCTGTTTTTT
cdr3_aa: CASSFHSNTGELFF

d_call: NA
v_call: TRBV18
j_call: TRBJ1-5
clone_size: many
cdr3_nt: TGTGCCAGCTCACCATCGGCCGATCAGCCCCAGCATTTT
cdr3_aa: CASSPSADQPQHF

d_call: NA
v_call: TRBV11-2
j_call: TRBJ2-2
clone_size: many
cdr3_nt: TGTGCCAGCAGCTTAATGTCCGGGGAGCTGTTTTTT
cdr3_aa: CASSLMSGELFF

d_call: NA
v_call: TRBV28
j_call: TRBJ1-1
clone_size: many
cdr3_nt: TGTGCCAGCAGAAATCAAGGGGTCATGAACACTGAAGCTTTCTTT
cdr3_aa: CASRNQGVMNTEAFF

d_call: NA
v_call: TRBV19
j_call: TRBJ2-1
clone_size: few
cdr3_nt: TGTGCCAGTAGTTTACAGGGTAGGGTCGATGAGCAGTTCTTC
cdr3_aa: CASSLQGRVDEQFF

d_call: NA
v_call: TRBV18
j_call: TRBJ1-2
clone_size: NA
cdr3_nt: TGTGCCAGCTCAAGACAGAACACAGCTAACTATGGCTACACCTTC
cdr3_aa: CASSRQNTANYGYTF

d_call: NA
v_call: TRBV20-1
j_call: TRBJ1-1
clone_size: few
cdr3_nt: TGCAGTGCTAGAGATGAGCGGCTGGGACCCGAAGCTTTCTTT
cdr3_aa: CSARDERLGPEAFF

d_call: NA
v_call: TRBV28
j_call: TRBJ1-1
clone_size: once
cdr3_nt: TGTGCCAGCAAACAGACAGGCCAATGGAACACTGAAGCTTTCTTT
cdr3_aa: CASKQTGQWNTEAFF

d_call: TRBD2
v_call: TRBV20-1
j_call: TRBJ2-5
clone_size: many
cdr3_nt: TGCAGTGCTAGCGGAGGGAGGGCCCAAGAGACCCAGTACTTC
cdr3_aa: CSASGGRAQETQYF

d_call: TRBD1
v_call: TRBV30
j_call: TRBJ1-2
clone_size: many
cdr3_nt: TGTGTCTTGGAACAGGGGGCGAATGGCTACACCTTC
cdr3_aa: CVLEQGANGYTF

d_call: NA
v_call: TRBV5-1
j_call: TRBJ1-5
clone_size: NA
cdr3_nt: TGCGCCAGCAGCTTGGCACCTGGGTCGGGGCAGCCCCAGCATTTT
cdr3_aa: CASSLAPGSGQPQHF

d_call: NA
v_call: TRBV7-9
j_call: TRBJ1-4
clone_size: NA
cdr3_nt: TGTGCCAGCAGCTTTGGGGGCTATGAAAAACTGTTTTTT
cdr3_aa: CASSFGGYEKLFF

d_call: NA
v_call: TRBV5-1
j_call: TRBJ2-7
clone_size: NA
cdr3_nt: TGCGCCAGCAGCCCCCAGGGGGGGTTCTCCTACGAGCAGTACTTC
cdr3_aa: CASSPQGGFSYEQYF

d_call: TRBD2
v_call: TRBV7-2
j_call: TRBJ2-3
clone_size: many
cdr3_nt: TGTGCCAGCAGCTTACGGCGGGGGGGAGAGACGCAGTATTTT
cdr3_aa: CASSLRRGGETQYF

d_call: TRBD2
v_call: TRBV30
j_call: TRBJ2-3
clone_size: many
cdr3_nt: TGTGCCTGGAGTGTACGGCGGGGGGGTGTCACAGATACGCAGTATTTT
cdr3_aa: CAWSVRRGGVTDTQYF

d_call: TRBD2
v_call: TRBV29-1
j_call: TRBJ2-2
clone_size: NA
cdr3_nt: TGCAGCGTAAAGCGGGGGGGTTCCCGAGGGGAGCTGTTTTTT
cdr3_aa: CSVKRGGSRGELFF

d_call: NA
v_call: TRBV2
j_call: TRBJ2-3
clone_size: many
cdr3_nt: TGTGCCAGCAGGGACCGTCGGGCCCTGACAGATACGCAGTATTTT
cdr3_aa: CASRDRRALTDTQYF

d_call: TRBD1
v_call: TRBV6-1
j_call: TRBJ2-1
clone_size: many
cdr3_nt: TGTGCCAGCAGTGAAGCGCTTCGGTTCAGGGGGTCCTACAATGAGCAGTTCTTC
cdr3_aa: CASSEALRFRGSYNEQFF